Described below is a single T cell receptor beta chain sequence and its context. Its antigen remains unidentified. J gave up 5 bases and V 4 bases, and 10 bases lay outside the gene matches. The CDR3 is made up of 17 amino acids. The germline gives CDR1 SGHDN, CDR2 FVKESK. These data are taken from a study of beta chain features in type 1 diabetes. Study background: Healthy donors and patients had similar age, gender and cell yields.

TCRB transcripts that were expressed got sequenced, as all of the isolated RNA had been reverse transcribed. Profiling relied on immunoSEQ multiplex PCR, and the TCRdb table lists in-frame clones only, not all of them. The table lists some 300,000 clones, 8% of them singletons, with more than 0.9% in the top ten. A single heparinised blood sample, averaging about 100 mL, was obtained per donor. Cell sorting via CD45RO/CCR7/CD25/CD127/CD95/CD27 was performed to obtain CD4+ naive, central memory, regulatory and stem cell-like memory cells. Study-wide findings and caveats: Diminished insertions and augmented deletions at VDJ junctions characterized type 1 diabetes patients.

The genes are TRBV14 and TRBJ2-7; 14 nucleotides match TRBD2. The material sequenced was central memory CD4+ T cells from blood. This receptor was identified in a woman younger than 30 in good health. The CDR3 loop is CASSRPITTSGRDEQYF. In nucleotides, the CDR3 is TGTGCCAGCAGCCGACCCATTACGACTAGCGGGAGGGACGAGCAGTACTTC.